Shown below are 16 T cell receptor beta chains from a single sample sequenced in a study of shared clonotypes between healthy human individuals. Method: immunoSEQ multiplex PCR; TCRdb's copy keeps in-frame clones and lacks some. Here the sample spans 1.6 million or so clones, approximately 98.5% being singletons. Sequencing was carried out using naive CD4+ T cells sorted from blood. Noted subset: CD45RA+ positively selected. Receptor source: a man aged 25 to 45 in good health.

This chain joins TRBV5-1 and TRBJ2-5; 7 bases are shared with TRBD1. V lost 0 bases, J lost 5 bases, and 10 bases stayed unmatched. The CDR3 covers 16 residues. The V gene's germline CDR1 is SGHRS and CDR2 YFSETQ. The CDR3 coding sequence is TGCGCCAGCAGCTTGGGGGTCGACAGGGTTACGGAGACCCAGTACTTC. Translating it yields CASSLGVDRVTETQYF.

V usage is TRBV4-3 and J usage is TRBJ2-1; 9 bases are a match to TRBD2. Trimming took 4 bases from V and 8 from J; bases not matched to a gene: 9. Germline loops: CDR1 LGHNA, CDR2 YSLEER. The CDR3 loop spans 15 amino acids. As DNA, the CDR3 is TGCGCCAGCAGCCCAGATAGCGGGAGTATAGATGAGCAGTTCTTC. This sequence encodes CASSPDSGSIDEQFF.

The chain recombines TRBV7-9 with TRBJ1-1; possibly TRBD1 for D (5 bases). The CDR3 covers 15 residues. With 5 bases removed from V and 5 bases from J, the gap between germline ends came to 18 bases. Germline CDR1 reads SEHNR; CDR2 reads FQNEAQ (reference sequence). The CDR3 DNA reads as TGTGCCAGCAGCCTGCGCTCGTGGGAGGGGACTGAAGCTTTCTTT. Amino acids: CASSLRSWEGTEAFF.

This clone was observed once. The V gene is TRBV7-2, the J gene TRBJ1-4, with D perhaps matching TRBD1 (6 bases). The germline CDR1 and CDR2 sequences are SGHTA and FQGNSA. The CDR3 spans 15 residues. V was pared by 5 bases and J by 6 bases, with 16 bases between. The CDR3 coding sequence is TGTGCCAGCAGCCGTGAGGGGGTCAGGGATGAAAAACTGTTTTTT. Its translation is CASSREGVRDEKLFF.

The chain links TRBV9 to TRBJ2-3; D is perhaps TRBD2 (6 bases). Germline V lookup: CDR1 SGDLS, CDR2 YYNGEE. V lost 5 bases and J 3 bases, leaving 16 bases between the germline ends. The CDR3 length is 15 residues. CDR3 protein: CASRAIAASTDTQYF. The CDR3 region has the DNA TGTGCCAGCAGGGCGATAGCGGCTTCAACAGATACGCAGTATTTT. Complete variable domain (other parts from reference TRBV9 and TRBJ2-3): DSGVTQTPKHLITATGQRVTLRCSPRSGDLSVYWYQQSLDQGLQFLIQYYNGEERAKGNILERFSAQQFPDLHSELNLSSLELGDSALYFCASRAIAASTDTQYFGPGTRLTVL.

V gene TRBV28 combines with J gene TRBJ1-2, with 9 nucleotides matching TRBD1. Germline CDR1 is MDHEN and CDR2 is SYDVKM. Trimming took 1 base from V and 5 from J; bases not matched to a gene: 11. The CDR3 has 17 amino acids. CDR3 bases: TGTGCCAGCAGTTTATCTGGGACAGGGTTAGCCCTTTATGGCTACACCTTC. Translated, it gives CASSLSGTGLALYGYTF.

This chain joins TRBV5-6 and TRBJ2-1; a weak D match, TRBD2 (6 bases). Germline loops: CDR1 SGHDT, CDR2 YYEEEE. The CDR3 covers 15 residues. Trimming cost V 2 bases and J 6 bases, with 15 bases left between them. The CDR3 spells CASSFLPRDSNEQFF. The CDR3, as DNA: TGTGCCAGCAGCTTTCTACCTCGGGACTCCAATGAGCAGTTCTTC.

The chain has TRBV5-4 and TRBJ2-7, with a weak D call TRBD1 (5 bases). CDR1 is SGHNT and CDR2 is YYREEE in the germline V gene (reference sequence). The CDR3 consists of 14 residues. V gave up 1 base and J gave up 3 bases, with 11 bases separating them. CDR3 in DNA: TGTGCCAGCAGCTTGCCAGGGCCCGTCTACGAGCAGTACTTC. It is translated as CASSLPGPVYEQYF.

Concerning this clone: This CDR3 is also generated by other DNA sequences in the sample. The rearrangement uses TRBV18 and TRBJ2-5; D is unclear. CDR1 is KGHSH and CDR2 is LQKENI in the germline V gene. Trimming took off 6 bases at V and 1 base at J, with 3 bases between the two ends. CDR3 size: 11 residues. The CDR3: CASSTQETQYF. CDR3 DNA sequence: TGTGCCAGCTCGACCCAAGAGACCCAGTACTTC. Complete variable domain (other parts from reference TRBV18 and TRBJ2-5): NAGVMQNPRHLVRRRGQEARLRCSPMKGHSHVYWYRQLPEEGLKFMVYLQKENIIDESGMPKERFSAEFPKEGPSILRIQQVVRGDSAAYFCASSTQETQYFGPGTRLLVL.

This chain uses TRBV27 with TRBJ2-7; D is uncertain. V was clipped by 0 bases and J by 4 bases, with 16 bases between them. Per the germline V gene, CDR1 is MNHEY and CDR2 is SMNVEV (reference sequence). The CDR3 runs 16 residues. CDR3 sequence: CASSLSGLWGLYEQYF. CDR3 DNA: TGTGCCAGCAGTTTATCGGGCCTATGGGGTCTGTACGAGCAGTACTTC.

The genes are TRBV18 and TRBJ1-1; TRBD1 might be the D (5 bases). The CDR3 runs 15 residues. Germline V CDR1 and CDR2: KGHSH, LQKENI. The V end lost 2 bases, the J end lost 1 base, and 11 bases lay between the germline ends. CDR3 sequence reads: CASSPRGGENTEAFF. The CDR3 bases are TGTGCCAGCTCACCAAGGGGAGGGGAGAACACTGAAGCTTTCTTT.

This clone was detected only once. The genes are TRBV5-4 and TRBJ1-3, with 9 bases lining up with TRBD1. CDR3 length equals 17 residues. Germline V gene lookup returns CDR1 SGHNT and CDR2 YYREEE (reference sequence). V was clipped by 0 bases and J by 6 bases; unmatched bases: 10. CDR3 protein: CASSLGGTGGGENTIYF. In nucleotides, the CDR3 is TGTGCCAGCAGCTTGGGTGGCACAGGGGGCGGTGAAAACACCATATATTTT.

This chain links TRBV29-1 with TRBJ2-7; D not resolved. Per germline, CDR1 SQVTM and CDR2 ANQGSEA. The CDR3 extends over 11 amino acids. Trimming took off 6 bases at V and 7 bases at J, with 13 bases between the two ends. For the CDR3, the DNA is TGCAGCGTCGTACCCCCGTTAGAGCAGTACTTC. This translates into CSVVPPLEQYF.

The chain links TRBV14 to TRBJ1-2; D gene unclear. This CDR3 region has 13 residues. CDR1 SGHDN and CDR2 FVKESK come from the germline V gene. V lost 2 bases and J lost 4, with 8 bases in between. CDR3 sequence (DNA): TGTGCCAGCAGCCAACTCGTAGCCTATGGCTACACCTTC. Its protein is CASSQLVAYGYTF.

The chain uses TRBV29-1 and TRBJ1-1; D uncertain. V gave up 7 bases and J gave up 4 bases, with 16 bases separating them. CDR3 length: 13 amino acids. CDR1 and CDR2 from the germline V gene are SQVTM and ANQGSEA. The CDR3 region is CSASARGVTEAFF. The CDR3 nucleotides are TGCAGCGCCTCTGCCCGGGGAGTCACTGAAGCTTTCTTT.

The rearrangement joins TRBV5-1 to TRBJ2-1; D remains unclear. This CDR3 comprises 16 residues. The V gene lost 4 bases and the J gene lost 2 bases, with 16 bases spanning the gap. Germline V gene sequence: CDR1 SGHRS, CDR2 YFSETQ. In DNA, the CDR3 is TGCGCCAGCAGCCCCCTCATGCGGCAAACCTACAATGAGCAGTTCTTC. Encoded protein: CASSPLMRQTYNEQFF.